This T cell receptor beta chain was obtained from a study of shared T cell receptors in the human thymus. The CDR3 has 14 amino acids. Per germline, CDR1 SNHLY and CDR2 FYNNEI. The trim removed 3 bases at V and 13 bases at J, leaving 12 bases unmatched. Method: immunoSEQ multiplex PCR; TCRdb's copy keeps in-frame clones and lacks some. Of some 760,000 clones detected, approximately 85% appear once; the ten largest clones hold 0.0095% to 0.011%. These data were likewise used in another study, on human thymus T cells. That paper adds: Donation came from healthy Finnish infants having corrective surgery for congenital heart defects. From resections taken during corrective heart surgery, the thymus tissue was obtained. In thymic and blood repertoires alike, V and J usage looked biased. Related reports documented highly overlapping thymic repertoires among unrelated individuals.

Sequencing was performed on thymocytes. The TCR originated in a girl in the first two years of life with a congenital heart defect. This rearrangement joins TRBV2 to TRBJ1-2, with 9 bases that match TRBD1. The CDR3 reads CASSDRGTGREATF. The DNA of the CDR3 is TGTGCCAGCAGTGATCGCGGGACAGGGAGGGAGGCCACCTTC. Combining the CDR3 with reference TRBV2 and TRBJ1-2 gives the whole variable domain EPEVTQTPSHQVTQMGQEVILRCVPISNHLYFYWYRQILGQKVEFLVSFYNNEISEKSEIFDDQFSVERPDGSNFTLKIRSTKLEDSAMYFCASSDRGTGREATFGSGTRLTVV.